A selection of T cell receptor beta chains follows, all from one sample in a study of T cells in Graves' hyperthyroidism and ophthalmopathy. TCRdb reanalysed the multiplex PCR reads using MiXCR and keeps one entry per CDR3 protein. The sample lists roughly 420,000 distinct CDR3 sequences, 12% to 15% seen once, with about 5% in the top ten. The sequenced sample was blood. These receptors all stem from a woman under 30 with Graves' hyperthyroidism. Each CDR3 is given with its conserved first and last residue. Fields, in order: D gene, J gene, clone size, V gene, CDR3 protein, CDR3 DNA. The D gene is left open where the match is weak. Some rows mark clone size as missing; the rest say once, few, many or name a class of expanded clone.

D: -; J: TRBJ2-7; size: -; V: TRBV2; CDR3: CASSLGRAQVEQYF; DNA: TGCGCCAGCAGCCTCGGACGAGCCCAAGTAGAGCAGTACTTC
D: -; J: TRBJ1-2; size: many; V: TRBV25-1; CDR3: CASSEKRNYGYTF; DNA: TGTGCCAGCAGTGAAAAGAGGAACTATGGCTACACCTTC
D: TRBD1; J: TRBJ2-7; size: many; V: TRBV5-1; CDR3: CASSLGAGTGGYEQYF; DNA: TGCGCCAGCAGCTTGGGTGCCGGGACAGGGGGCTACGAGCAGTACTTC
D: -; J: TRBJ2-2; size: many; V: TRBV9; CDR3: CASSGTRTAFTGELFF; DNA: TGTGCCAGCAGTGGGACCCGGACGGCTTTCACCGGGGAGCTGTTTTTT
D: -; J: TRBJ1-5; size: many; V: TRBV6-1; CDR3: CASTRGRDYQPQHF; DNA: TGTGCCAGCACCCGGGGCAGGGACTATCAGCCCCAGCATTTT
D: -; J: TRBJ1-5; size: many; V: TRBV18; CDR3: CASSQGNSNQPQHF; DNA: TGTGCCAGCTCACAGGGGAATAGCAATCAGCCCCAGCATTTT
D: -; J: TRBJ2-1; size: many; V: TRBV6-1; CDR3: CASSEVPGNNEQFF; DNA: TGTGCCAGCAGTGAAGTTCCGGGAAACAATGAGCAGTTCTTC
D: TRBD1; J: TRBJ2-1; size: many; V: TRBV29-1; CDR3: CSVRGTGINEQFF; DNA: TGCAGCGTTAGGGGGACAGGGATCAATGAGCAGTTCTTC
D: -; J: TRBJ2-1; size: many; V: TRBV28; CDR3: CASSWALDHEQFF; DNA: TGTGCCAGCAGTTGGGCACTCGACCATGAGCAGTTCTTC
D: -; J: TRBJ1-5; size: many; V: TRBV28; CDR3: CASIYTQSNQPQHF; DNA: TGTGCCAGCATATATACACAGAGCAATCAGCCCCAGCATTTT
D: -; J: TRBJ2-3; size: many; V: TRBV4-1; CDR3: CASKDGGRGETDTQYF; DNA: TGCGCCAGCAAGGACGGGGGGCGAGGCGAAACTGATACGCAGTATTTT
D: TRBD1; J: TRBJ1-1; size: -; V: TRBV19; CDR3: CASSIIGQGAGRTEAFF; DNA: TGTGCCAGTAGTATAATCGGACAGGGGGCCGGTCGCACTGAAGCTTTCTTT
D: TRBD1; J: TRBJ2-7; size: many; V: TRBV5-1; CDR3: CASSWGQVGVAYEQYF; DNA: TGCGCCAGCAGCTGGGGACAGGTCGGAGTTGCCTACGAGCAGTACTTC
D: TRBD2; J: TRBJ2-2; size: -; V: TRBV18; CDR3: CASSPLGTSGNTGELFF; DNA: TGTGCCAGCTCACCGCTCGGGACTAGCGGGAACACCGGGGAGCTGTTTTTT
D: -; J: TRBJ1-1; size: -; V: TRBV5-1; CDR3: CASSSRGGDTEAFF; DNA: TGCGCCAGCAGCAGTCGGGGGGGGGACACTGAAGCTTTCTTT
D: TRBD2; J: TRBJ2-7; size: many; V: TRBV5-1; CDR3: CASSSSSGNSYEQYF; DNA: TGCGCCAGCAGCTCTTCTAGCGGGAACTCCTACGAGCAGTACTTC
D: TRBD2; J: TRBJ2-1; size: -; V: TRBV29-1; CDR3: CSVGLAGPYNEQFF; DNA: TGCAGCGTTGGACTAGCGGGTCCCTACAATGAGCAGTTCTTC
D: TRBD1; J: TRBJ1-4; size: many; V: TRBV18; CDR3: CASSSGTGNEKLFF; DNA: TGTGCCAGCTCATCCGGGACAGGCAATGAAAAACTGTTTTTT
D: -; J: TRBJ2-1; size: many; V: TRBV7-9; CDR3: CASSAGLTHEQFF; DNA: TGTGCCAGCAGCGCGGGACTCACACATGAGCAGTTCTTC
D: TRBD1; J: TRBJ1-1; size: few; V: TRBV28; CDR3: CASSLLRGQAFF; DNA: TGTGCCAGCAGTTTATTACGGGGACAGGCTTTCTTT
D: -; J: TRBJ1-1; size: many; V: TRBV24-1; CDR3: CATSDSDGDTEAFF; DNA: TGTGCCACCAGTGATTCGGACGGGGACACTGAAGCTTTCTTT
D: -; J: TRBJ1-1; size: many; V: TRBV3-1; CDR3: CASSQGTIRVTEAFF; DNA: TGTGCCAGCAGCCAAGGGACGATTAGGGTTACTGAAGCTTTCTTT
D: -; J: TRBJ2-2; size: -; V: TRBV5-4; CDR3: CASSPGFATGELFF; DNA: TGTGCCAGCAGCCCAGGCTTTGCCACCGGGGAGCTGTTTTTT
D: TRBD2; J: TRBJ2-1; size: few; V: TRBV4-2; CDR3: CASSQVWGGRHNEQFF; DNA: TGTGCCAGCAGCCAAGTGTGGGGCGGGAGGCACAATGAGCAGTTCTTC
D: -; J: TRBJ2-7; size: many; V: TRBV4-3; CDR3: CASSQVQGSYYEQYF; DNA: TGCGCCAGCAGCCAAGTTCAGGGATCCTATTACGAGCAGTACTTC
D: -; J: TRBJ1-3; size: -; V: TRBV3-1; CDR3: CASSHRDSGNTIYF; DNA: TGTGCCAGCAGCCACCGGGACTCTGGAAACACCATATATTTT
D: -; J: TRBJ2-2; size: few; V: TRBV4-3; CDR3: CASSQDAGSGELFF; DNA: TGCGCCAGCAGCCAAGATGCAGGGTCCGGGGAGCTGTTTTTT
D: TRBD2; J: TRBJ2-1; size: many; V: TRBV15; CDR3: CATSRDHGVESLAGDYNEQFF; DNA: TGTGCCACCAGCAGAGATCATGGCGTAGAGTCACTAGCGGGGGATTACAATGAGCAGTTCTTC
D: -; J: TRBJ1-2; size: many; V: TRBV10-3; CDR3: CAIMEGDLNYGYTF; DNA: TGTGCCATCATGGAAGGGGATCTTAACTATGGCTACACCTTC
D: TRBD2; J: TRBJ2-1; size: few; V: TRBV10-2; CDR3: CASSEVAGAYYNEQFF; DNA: TGCGCCAGCAGTGAGGTAGCGGGAGCGTACTACAATGAGCAGTTCTTC
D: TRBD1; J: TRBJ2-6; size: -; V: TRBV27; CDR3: CASSLLGQGASGANVLTF; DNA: TGTGCCAGCAGTTTACTCGGACAGGGGGCGTCGGGGGCCAACGTCCTGACTTTC
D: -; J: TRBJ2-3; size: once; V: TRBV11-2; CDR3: CASSLGVVGTDTQYF; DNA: TGTGCCAGCAGCTTAGGCGTGGTCGGCACAGATACGCAGTATTTT
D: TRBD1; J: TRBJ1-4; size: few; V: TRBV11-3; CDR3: CASSYTGARATNEKLFF; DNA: TGTGCCAGCAGTTACACAGGGGCCCGTGCAACTAATGAAAAACTGTTTTTT
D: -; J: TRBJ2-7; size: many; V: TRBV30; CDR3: CASTTRGGAYEQYF; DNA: TGTGCCTCCACGACCAGGGGGGGAGCCTACGAGCAGTACTTC
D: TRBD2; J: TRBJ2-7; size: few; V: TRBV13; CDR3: CASSSRLAGRYEQYF; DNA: TGTGCCAGCAGCTCTCGACTAGCGGGACGTTACGAGCAGTACTTC
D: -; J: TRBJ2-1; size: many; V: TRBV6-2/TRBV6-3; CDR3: CASSWARSYNEQFF; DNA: TGTGCCAGCAGTTGGGCCAGATCCTACAATGAGCAGTTCTTC
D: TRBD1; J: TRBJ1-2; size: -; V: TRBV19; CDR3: CASSIMNGQGYGYTF; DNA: TGTGCCAGTAGTATTATGAACGGACAGGGGTATGGCTACACCTTC
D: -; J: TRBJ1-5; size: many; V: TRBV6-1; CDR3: CASSEGRTGASPQHF; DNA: TGTGCCAGCAGTGAGGGCCGGACCGGGGCATCCCCCCAGCATTTT
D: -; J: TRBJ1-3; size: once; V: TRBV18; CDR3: CASSPGLLGSGGNTIYF; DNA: TGTGCCAGCTCGCCGGGACTACTCGGATCGGGGGGAAACACCATATATTTT
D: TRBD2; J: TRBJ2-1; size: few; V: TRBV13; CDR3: CASSRGREAGNEQFF; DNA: TGTGCCAGCAGCCGAGGGCGGGAGGCTGGGAATGAGCAGTTCTTC
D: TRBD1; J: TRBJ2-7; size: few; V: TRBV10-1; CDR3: CASSDGTESYEQYF; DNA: TGCGCCAGCAGTGATGGGACAGAATCCTACGAGCAGTACTTC
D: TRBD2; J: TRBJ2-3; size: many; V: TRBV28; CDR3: CASSLDPSGSDRRSTDTQYF; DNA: TGTGCCAGCAGTTTAGACCCTAGCGGGAGCGATAGGAGAAGCACAGATACGCAGTATTTT
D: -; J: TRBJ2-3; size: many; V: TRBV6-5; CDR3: CASSYSRESTQYF; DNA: TGTGCCAGCAGTTACTCGAGAGAATCTACGCAGTATTTT
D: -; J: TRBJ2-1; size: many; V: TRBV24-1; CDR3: CANTYVGNEQFF; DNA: TGTGCCAATACCTATGTAGGCAATGAGCAGTTCTTC